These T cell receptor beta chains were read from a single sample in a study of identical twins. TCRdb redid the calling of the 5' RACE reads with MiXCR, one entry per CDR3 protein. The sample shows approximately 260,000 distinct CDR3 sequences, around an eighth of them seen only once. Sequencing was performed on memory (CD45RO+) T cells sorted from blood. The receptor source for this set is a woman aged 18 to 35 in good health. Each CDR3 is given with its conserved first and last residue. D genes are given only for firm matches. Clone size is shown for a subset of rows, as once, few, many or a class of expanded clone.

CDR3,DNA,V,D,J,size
CSATLWGENGYTF,TGCAGCGCCACCTTGTGGGGAGAGAATGGCTACACCTTC,TRBV29-1,.,TRBJ1-2,.
CASREVIENEQFF,TGTGCCAGCAGGGAAGTGATAGAGAACGAGCAGTTCTTC,TRBV6-1,.,TRBJ2-1,few
CASSYVGGGREREAFF,TGTGCCAGCAGTTACGTCGGAGGGGGTCGGGAGAGGGAAGCTTTCTTT,TRBV6-5,.,TRBJ1-1,few
CASSLEGFETQYF,TGTGCCAGCAGCTTGGAGGGGTTCGAGACCCAGTACTTC,TRBV5-5,.,TRBJ2-5,.
CASSLNFWSGELFF,TGTGCCAGCAGCTTGAATTTCTGGTCCGGGGAGCTGTTTTTT,TRBV7-2,.,TRBJ2-2,.
CSVENRDRGWGEAFF,TGCAGCGTTGAAAACCGGGACAGGGGTTGGGGTGAAGCTTTCTTT,TRBV29-1,TRBD1,TRBJ1-1,.
CATSDSPGRGTSGANVLTF,TGTGCCACCAGTGATTCCCCGGGCAGGGGCACCTCTGGGGCCAACGTCCTGACTTTC,TRBV24-1,.,TRBJ2-6,few
CASSRDRANEQFF,TGTGCCAGCTCGCGGGACAGGGCTAATGAGCAGTTCTTC,TRBV5-5,TRBD1,TRBJ2-1,few
CASRPRWDHTIHGELFF,TGTGCCAGCAGGCCCCGTTGGGACCACACTATCCACGGGGAGCTGTTTTTT,TRBV6-1,.,TRBJ2-2,many
CSVSRQGATDTQYF,TGCAGCGTTTCCCGACAGGGAGCCACAGATACGCAGTATTTT,TRBV29-1,TRBD1,TRBJ2-3,many
CASSFGVRDGYTF,TGTGCCAGCAGCTTTGGTGTAAGGGATGGCTACACCTTC,TRBV7-9,.,TRBJ1-2,.
CSARITEAFF,TGCAGTGCCCGAATAACTGAAGCTTTCTTT,TRBV20-1,.,TRBJ1-1,.
CASSLGVAREQYF,TGTGCCAGCAGCTTAGGGGTCGCACGCGAGCAGTACTTC,TRBV7-2,.,TRBJ2-7,.
CSARREAGGRSEFF,TGCAGTGCTCGAAGGGAGGCAGGGGGAAGGTCTGAGTTCTTC,TRBV20-1,.,TRBJ2-1,many
CASTGATSGGQETQYF,TGTGCCAGCACCGGGGCGACTAGCGGGGGCCAAGAGACCCAGTACTTC,TRBV7-9,TRBD2,TRBJ2-5,medium-sized
CASSLVSPRQYGYTF,TGTGCCAGCAGCTTAGTTTCGCCCAGGCAGTACGGCTACACCTTC,TRBV11-2,.,TRBJ1-2,few
CASSLQWDRGCF,TGTGCCAGCAGCCTGCAATGGGACAGAGGATGTTTT,TRBV5-5,TRBD1,TRBJ1-1,many
CASSLRLAGGTETQYF,TGTGCCAGCAGCCTGAGACTAGCGGGGGGGACGGAGACCCAGTACTTC,TRBV7-2,TRBD2,TRBJ2-5,.
CSAYNQGKSYEQYF,TGCAGTGCTTATAACCAGGGGAAGTCCTACGAGCAGTACTTC,TRBV20-1,.,TRBJ2-7,.
CSATDPRGGFQETQYF,TGCAGTGCTACCGACCCCCGGGGGGGGTTCCAAGAGACCCAGTACTTC,TRBV20-1,TRBD2,TRBJ2-5,.
CASSRSLRGTGNTIYF,TGTGCCAGCAGTCGAAGCCTCAGGGGTACTGGAAACACCATATATTTT,TRBV6-1,.,TRBJ1-3,.
CASSEIVQGTSGGTRDTQYF,TGTGCCAGCAGTGAAATCGTTCAGGGGACTAGCGGGGGGACCCGAGATACGCAGTATTTT,TRBV6-1,TRBD2,TRBJ2-3,.
CASSLGPAGAGNEQFF,TGTGCCAGCAGCTTAGGACCAGCGGGAGCGGGCAATGAGCAGTTCTTC,TRBV7-2,TRBD2,TRBJ2-1,few
CASTHTGQGGSEQYF,TGTGCCAGCACCCACACCGGACAGGGAGGTAGCGAGCAGTACTTC,TRBV3-1,TRBD1,TRBJ2-7,few
CSAIPLQKQFF,TGCAGTGCTATCCCCTTGCAAAAGCAGTTCTTC,TRBV20-1,.,TRBJ2-1,few
CASSLAFGELFF,TGTGCCAGCAGCTTAGCCTTCGGGGAGCTGTTTTTT,TRBV11-2,.,TRBJ2-2,many
CASSRDGGLTNYGYTF,TGTGCCAGCAGCCGAGACGGAGGTCTTACTAACTATGGCTACACCTTC,TRBV7-9,.,TRBJ1-2,.
CASSLARYGEETQYF,TGCGCCAGCAGCTTGGCCAGGTACGGGGAAGAGACCCAGTACTTC,TRBV5-1,.,TRBJ2-5,.
CASTSPGAGDTQYF,TGTGCCAGCACATCCCCGGGGGCAGGAGATACGCAGTATTTT,TRBV6-1,.,TRBJ2-3,few
CASSLGRGTVYGYTF,TGTGCCAGCAGTTTGGGAAGAGGGACGGTCTATGGCTACACCTTC,TRBV6-5,.,TRBJ1-2,.
CASRGLGTRVNEQFF,TGTGCCAGTAGAGGGTTAGGGACTAGAGTCAATGAGCAGTTCTTC,TRBV19,TRBD2,TRBJ2-1,many
CASSLPTGGVLQYF,TGTGCCAGCAGCTTACCGACAGGGGGGGTCTTGCAGTATTTT,TRBV5-6,TRBD1,TRBJ2-3,few
CASSQAGAGGTYNEQFF,TGTGCCAGCAGCCAAGCGGGAGCGGGAGGAACCTACAATGAGCAGTTCTTC,TRBV3-1,TRBD2,TRBJ2-1,.
CASSYLAGVVDEQFF,TGTGCCAGCAGTTACCTAGCGGGAGTAGTCGATGAGCAGTTCTTC,TRBV6-5,TRBD2,TRBJ2-1,.
CAISDLGAVYGYTF,TGTGCCATCAGTGACTTGGGGGCGGTTTATGGCTACACCTTC,TRBV10-3,.,TRBJ1-2,.
CASSLSRDSRRTEEQYF,TGCGCCAGCAGCTTGTCCCGGGACAGCCGCAGAACGGAGGAGCAGTACTTC,TRBV5-1,TRBD1,TRBJ2-7,.
CASSLRGRADTQYF,TGTGCCAGCAGCCTCAGGGGTCGGGCAGATACGCAGTATTTT,TRBV7-9,.,TRBJ2-3,few
CASSLAGQSMDEQFF,TGTGCCAGCAGCTTAGCCGGACAGAGCATGGATGAGCAGTTCTTC,TRBV7-9,.,TRBJ2-1,.
CASSLAGTGAEAFF,TGTGCCAGCAGTTTAGCGGGGACAGGCGCTGAAGCTTTCTTT,TRBV12-3/TRBV12-4,TRBD1,TRBJ1-1,many
CASSESVYYGYTF,TGTGCCAGCAGTGAATCGGTGTATTATGGCTACACCTTC,TRBV25-1,.,TRBJ1-2,.
CSARDSGGAGHEQFF,TGCAGTGCTAGAGATAGCGGGGGGGCCGGCCATGAGCAGTTCTTC,TRBV20-1,TRBD2,TRBJ2-1,.
CASSIFSGSTEAFF,TGTGCCAGTAGTATATTCTCAGGGAGCACTGAAGCTTTCTTT,TRBV19,.,TRBJ1-1,few
CSAIITSGRLLSTDTQYF,TGCAGTGCGATAATAACTAGCGGGCGGCTACTTAGCACAGATACGCAGTATTTT,TRBV20-1,TRBD2,TRBJ2-3,few